This T cell receptor beta chain was sequenced in a study of blood T cell repertoires in COVID-19. Some clones are missing from TCRdb's copy, which holds only in-frame ones; the method was immunoSEQ multiplex PCR. The table lists hundreds of thousands of clones, 89% of them singletons. Per the germline V gene, CDR1 is SQVTM and CDR2 is ANQGSEA. V was clipped by 6 bases and J by 6 bases; unmatched bases: 6. The CDR3 extends over 14 amino acids. Input material: peripheral blood. The clonotype originates from a woman in her sixties or seventies with acute or convalescent COVID-19. The V gene is TRBV29-1, the J gene TRBJ2-1, with TRBD2 matching over 12 bases. CDR3 in DNA: TGCAGCGTCCTCCGACTAGCGGGGGCCAATGAGCAGTTCTTC. This encodes CSVLRLAGANEQFF.